What follows are 23 T cell receptor beta chains derived from one specimen sequenced in a study of shared clonotypes between healthy human individuals. Assay: immunoSEQ multiplex PCR; the TCRdb copy retains only in-frame clones and omits some. The sample yields about 2.4 million clones, 93% seen once. Sequencing used naive CD4+ T cells from PBMCs. Subset: CD45RA+ positively selected. The receptors were sampled from a man aged 18 to 30 in good health. Some clones in this sample may be carry-over from other donors' samples.

V gene TRBV11-2 combines with J gene TRBJ2-6, with D hard to call. The ends were cut back, 0 bases at V and 2 bases at J, with 8 bases in the middle. CDR1 is SGHAT and CDR2 is FQNNGV in the germline V gene. This CDR3 is 16 amino acids long. CDR3 loop: CASSLDLVAGANVLTF. The DNA of the CDR3 is TGTGCCAGCAGCTTAGATCTTGTAGCTGGGGCCAACGTCCTGACTTTC.

This chain uses TRBV7-8 with TRBJ1-4, with D possibly TRBD1 on 5 matching bases. Germline-derived CDR1 and CDR2 are SGHVS and FQNEAQ. The V end was cut by 5 bases, the J end by 0 bases, with 13 bases between. The CDR3 is 16 residues long. In DNA, the CDR3 is TGTGCCAGCAGCCCAACGGCGGGGGCAACTAATGAAAAACTGTTTTTT. Encoded protein: CASSPTAGATNEKLFF. Full variable domain (outside the CDR3, taken from reference TRBV7-8 and TRBJ1-4): GAGVSQSPRYKVAKRGQDVALRCDPISGHVSLFWYQQALGQGPEFLTYFQNEAQLDKSGLPSDRFFAERPEGSVSTLKIQRTQQEDSAVYLCASSPTAGATNEKLFFGSGTQLSVL.

J is TRBJ2-2 and V is TRBV9, with D maybe TRBD2 (6 bases). This CDR3 is 17 amino acids long. Germline assignment: CDR1 SGDLS and CDR2 YYNGEE. Trimming stripped 0 bases from V and 1 base from J, with 13 bases between. CDR3 loop: CASSVGGSGRNTGELFF. CDR3 nucleotides: TGTGCCAGCAGCGTAGGTGGGAGCGGGCGGAACACCGGGGAGCTGTTTTTT.

This clone was recorded once. The gene calls are TRBV19 and TRBJ1-1; D is unclear. CDR1 is LNHDA, CDR2 SQIVND, per germline (reference sequence). The CDR3 is 15 residues long. V was shortened by 5 bases and J by 3 bases, with 16 bases between the two germline ends. The CDR3 loop is CASSPGPYRDTEAFF. CDR3 coding DNA: TGTGCCAGTAGTCCTGGACCTTACCGCGACACTGAAGCTTTCTTT.

This chain joins TRBV21-1 and TRBJ1-5. TRBV21-1 is deemed a pseudogene. This CDR3 has 10 amino acids. DNA of the CDR3: TGTGCCACTAAACGACAGCCCCAGCATTTT. Protein: CATKRQPQHF.

The chain has TRBV5-5 and TRBJ1-1; D ambiguous. The CDR3 is 14 amino acids. Germline CDR1 is SGHKS and CDR2 is YYEKEE (reference sequence). V lost 1 base and J 0 bases, leaving 7 bases between the germline ends. This CDR3 is CASSLNILNTEAFF. CDR3 nucleotides: TGTGCCAGCAGCTTGAACATTTTGAACACTGAAGCTTTCTTT.

V and J are TRBV18 and TRBJ1-4; 9 bases map to TRBD1. This CDR3 contains 14 residues. Germline V gene lookup returns CDR1 KGHSH and CDR2 LQKENI. The V and J ends lost 6 bases and 8 bases, in that order; junction bases with no gene match: 7. Written as DNA, the CDR3 is TGTGCCAGCTCTCACCGGGACAGGGCGGAAAAACTGTTTTTT. Translation: CASSHRDRAEKLFF.

This sequence joins TRBV10-2 and TRBJ1-1; no clear D. CDR3 length equals 13 residues. The germline V gene encodes CDR1 WSHSY and CDR2 SAAADI. V shed 3 bases and J shed 1 base, with 6 bases lying between them. The CDR3 region has the DNA TGCGCCAGCAGTGACAACACGAACACTGAAGCTTTCTTT. Translated, it gives CASSDNTNTEAFF.

This CDR3 reads CASSYETGRLYEQYF. CDR3 nucleotides: TGTGCCAGCAGCTACGAAACAGGTCGGTTGTACGAGCAGTACTTC. This sequence joins TRBV7-9 and TRBJ2-7; maybe TRBD1 (5 bases). Trimming took off 4 bases at V and 4 bases at J, with 17 bases between the two ends. CDR1 is SEHNR and CDR2 is FQNEAQ in the germline V gene (reference sequence). CDR3 length equals 15 residues.

A remark on this clone: The same CDR3 can be traced to other DNA sequences in this sample. V usage is TRBV5-4 and J usage is TRBJ1-1; 8 bases agree with TRBD1. Germline values: CDR1 SGHNT, CDR2 YYREEE (reference sequence). J was trimmed by 2 bases and V by 0 bases; bases with no gene match: 6. The CDR3 is 16 amino acids. The CDR3 here is CASSLAAGTGNTEAFF. CDR3 DNA: TGTGCCAGCAGCTTGGCGGCCGGGACAGGAAACACTGAAGCTTTCTTT. The entire variable domain, with the rest obtained from reference TRBV5-4 and TRBJ1-1, is as follows: ETGVTQSPTHLIKTRGQQVTLRCSSQSGHNTVSWYQQALGQGPQFIFQYYREEENGRGNFPPRFSGLQFPNYSSELNVNALELDDSALYLCASSLAAGTGNTEAFFGQGTRLTVV.

This clone was seen a handful of times. The chain has TRBV10-3 and TRBJ1-2; D is ambiguous. This CDR3 comprises 10 residues. The germline V gene has CDR1 ENHRY and CDR2 SYGVKD. The CDR3 region is CGGSNYGYTF. CDR3 DNA sequence: TGTGGTGGTTCTAACTATGGCTACACCTTC.

J is TRBJ1-3 and V is TRBV5-1; D gene unclear. Germline CDR1 SGHRS, CDR2 YFSETQ. Trimming removed 1 base at V and 4 bases at J, with 3 bases between. The CDR3 is made up of 12 amino acids. CDR3 sequence reads: CASSLKGNTIYF. CDR3 bases: TGCGCCAGCAGCTTGAAAGGAAACACCATATATTTT.

The chain couples TRBV6-5 to TRBJ2-2; TRBD1 or TRBD2 may be the D gene (5 bases each). V lost 2 bases and J 4 bases, leaving 11 bases between the germline ends. There are 15 residues in the CDR3. CDR1 is MNHEY and CDR2 is SVGAGI in the germline V gene. In DNA, the CDR3 is TGTGCCAGCAGTTACGGCCGGGGCGGCACCGGGGAGCTGTTTTTT. It encodes CASSYGRGGTGELFF.

This rearrangement joins TRBV5-4 to TRBJ2-3; weak D call: TRBD2 (6 bases). V was clipped by 1 base and J by 4 bases, with 10 bases between them. CDR1 SGHNT and CDR2 YYREEE come from the germline V gene (reference sequence). There are 14 residues in the CDR3. CDR3 sequence reads: CASSLNSGADTQYF. CDR3 in DNA: TGTGCCAGCAGCTTGAATTCGGGGGCAGATACGCAGTATTTT.

This clone came up once. The chain recombines TRBV19 with TRBJ1-1; the D is unclear. Germline CDR1 LNHDA, CDR2 SQIVND (reference sequence). This CDR3 has 14 amino acids. Trimming pared 6 bases from V and 1 base from J, leaving 12 bases between. The CDR3 DNA reads as TGTGCCAGTAGCCCCCGGACCCCGAACACTGAAGCTTTCTTT. Translated, it gives CASSPRTPNTEAFF.

The CDR3 bases are TGTGCCACCAGCGTCTACCCGAACACCGGGGAGCTGTTTTTT. Residues: CATSVYPNTGELFF. The chain recombines TRBV15 with TRBJ2-2; no clear D gene. Trimming removed 5 bases at V and 0 bases at J, with 7 bases between. The V gene's germline CDR1 is LNHNV and CDR2 YYDKDF (reference sequence). This CDR3 spans 14 amino acids.

V usage is TRBV6-1 and J usage is TRBJ1-1; unclear D gene. Germline V gene sequence: CDR1 MNHNS, CDR2 SASEGT. Trimming shortened V by 1 base and J by 1 base, and 7 bases separated the two germline ends. The CDR3 is 14 amino acids. The CDR3 protein is CASSEEPANTEAFF. The DNA for the CDR3 is TGTGCCAGCAGTGAAGAACCAGCGAACACTGAAGCTTTCTTT.

The chain joins TRBV29-1 to TRBJ1-2; D is perhaps TRBD1 (5 bases). V gave up 0 bases and J gave up 4 bases, with 27 bases separating them. CDR3 length: 19 residues. In germline, CDR1 is SQVTM, CDR2 ANQGSEA. The CDR3 reads CSVEDSDWTRVGPGYGYTF. For the CDR3, the DNA is TGCAGCGTTGAAGATTCAGATTGGACAAGAGTGGGGCCGGGCTATGGCTACACCTTC.

This clone was seen just once. The genes are TRBV6-4 and TRBJ2-7; D unresolved. The germline V and J ends were trimmed by 8 bases and 3 bases, with 20 bases remaining between them. The CDR3 covers 15 residues. Germline assignment: CDR1 MRHNA and CDR2 SNTAGT. The CDR3 is CASRDRLFPFYEQYF. The CDR3 region has the DNA TGTGCCAGCCGCGACCGTCTCTTCCCTTTCTACGAGCAGTACTTC.

The J gene is TRBJ1-5, the V gene TRBV10-3, with 9 bases identical to TRBD1. The germline V gene has CDR1 ENHRY and CDR2 SYGVKD. The CDR3 has 15 amino acids. The trim removed 8 bases at V and 3 bases at J, leaving 8 bases unmatched. The CDR3 DNA is TGTGCCATCTCAAAGGACAGGGGAGACAATCAGCCCCAGCATTTT. Encoded protein: CAISKDRGDNQPQHF.

A single count supports this clone. This rearrangement joins TRBV5-1 to TRBJ2-5, with a possible D match to TRBD2 (5 bases). Germline-derived CDR1 and CDR2 are SGHRS and YFSETQ. The CDR3 length is 15 residues. Trimming removed 4 bases from V and 0 bases from J, with 13 bases in between. CDR3 residues: CASSPTGLNQETQYF. The CDR3 DNA sequence: TGCGCCAGCAGCCCGACGGGATTGAACCAAGAGACCCAGTACTTC. Together with reference TRBV5-1 and TRBJ2-5, the CDR3 gives the full variable domain: KAGVTQTPRYLIKTRGQQVTLSCSPISGHRSVSWYQQTPGQGLQFLFEYFSETQRNKGNFPGRFSGRQFSNSRSEMNVSTLELGDSALYLCASSPTGLNQETQYFGPGTRLLVL.

The rearrangement joins TRBV30 to TRBJ2-3, with TRBD2 matching over 9 bases. Germline V gene data show CDR1 as GTSNPN and CDR2 as SVGIG (reference sequence). The CDR3 is 14 residues long. The CDR3 nucleotides are TGTGCTAGGGCAAGCGGGAGGATACAAGATACGCAGTATTTT. Its protein product is CARASGRIQDTQYF.

CDR3 DNA sequence: TGTGCCAGCAGTACCGGGACAGGGGTGTTCTTC. Amino acid sequence: CASSTGTGVFF. The gene calls are TRBV2 and TRBJ2-1, with 10 bases fitting TRBD1. Trimming removed 5 bases from V and 15 bases from J; junction bases left unmatched: 4. Germline CDR1 reads SNHLY; CDR2 reads FYNNEI. This CDR3 comprises 11 residues.